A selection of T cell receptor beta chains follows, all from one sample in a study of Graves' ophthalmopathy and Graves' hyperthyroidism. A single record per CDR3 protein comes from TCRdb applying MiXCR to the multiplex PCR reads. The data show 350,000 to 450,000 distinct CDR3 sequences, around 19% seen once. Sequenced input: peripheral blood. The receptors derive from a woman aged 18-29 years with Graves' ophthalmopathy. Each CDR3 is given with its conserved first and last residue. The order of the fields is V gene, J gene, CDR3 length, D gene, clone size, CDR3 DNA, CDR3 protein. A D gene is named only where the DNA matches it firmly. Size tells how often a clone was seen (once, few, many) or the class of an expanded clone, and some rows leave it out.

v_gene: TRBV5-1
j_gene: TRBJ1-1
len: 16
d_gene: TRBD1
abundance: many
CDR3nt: TGCGCCAGCAGCTTGGTGACAGGGTCTACGGCCACTGAAGCTTTCTTT
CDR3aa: CASSLVTGSTATEAFF

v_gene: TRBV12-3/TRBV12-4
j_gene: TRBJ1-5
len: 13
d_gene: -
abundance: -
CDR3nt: TGTGCCAGCAGTTTAGAAGCCTATCAGCCCCAGCATTTT
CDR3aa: CASSLEAYQPQHF

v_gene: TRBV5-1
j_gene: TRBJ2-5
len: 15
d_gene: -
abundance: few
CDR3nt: TGCGCCAGCAGCTCTCCGGCGGGGCTCCAAGAGACCCAGTACTTC
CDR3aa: CASSSPAGLQETQYF

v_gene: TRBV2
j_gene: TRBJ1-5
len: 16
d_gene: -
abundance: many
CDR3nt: TGTGCCAGCAGTGAATCCCAGGGGAGCGGCAATCAGCCCCAGCATTTT
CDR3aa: CASSESQGSGNQPQHF

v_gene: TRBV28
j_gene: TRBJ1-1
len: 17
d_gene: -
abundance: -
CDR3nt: TGTGCCAGCAGTCGTACCCGAGGGAGGACGATGAACACTGAAGCTTTCTTT
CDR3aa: CASSRTRGRTMNTEAFF

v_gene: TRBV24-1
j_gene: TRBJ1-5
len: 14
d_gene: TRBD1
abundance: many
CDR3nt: TGTGCCACCAGGGGGACAGGGGGCAATCAGCCCCAGCATTTT
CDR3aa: CATRGTGGNQPQHF

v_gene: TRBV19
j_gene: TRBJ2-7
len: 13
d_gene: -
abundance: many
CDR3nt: TGTGCCAGTAGTATTGGGGGGGCCCGCGAGCAGTACTTC
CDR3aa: CASSIGGAREQYF

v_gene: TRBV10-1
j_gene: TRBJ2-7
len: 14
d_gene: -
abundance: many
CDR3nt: TGCGCCAGCAGTAAACTCCGGGGCTCCTACGAGCAGTACTTC
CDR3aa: CASSKLRGSYEQYF

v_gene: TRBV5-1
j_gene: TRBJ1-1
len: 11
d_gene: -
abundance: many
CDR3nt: TGCGCCAGCAGCTGGGGGGGGCAAGCTTTCTTT
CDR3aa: CASSWGGQAFF

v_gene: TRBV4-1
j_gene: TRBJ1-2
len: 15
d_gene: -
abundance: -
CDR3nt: TGCGCCAGCAGCCAAGTGTGGGGCGCGGACTATGGCTACACCTTC
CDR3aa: CASSQVWGADYGYTF